Sequencing of this T cell receptor beta chain was carried out in a study of radiotherapy plus CTLA-4 blockade in lung cancer. Assay: immunoSEQ multiplex PCR; the TCRdb copy retains only in-frame clones and omits some. The sample includes tens of thousands of clones, about 80% of them seen just once. Germline V lookup: CDR1 SGHRS, CDR2 YFSETQ. The ends were cut back, 4 bases at V and 5 bases at J, with 16 bases in the middle. The CDR3 covers 15 residues. The rearrangement uses TRBV5-1 and TRBJ1-5, with D maybe TRBD1 (6 bases). This receptor was identified in a human donor with non-small cell lung cancer that progressed on radiotherapy plus ipilimumab. Source: peripheral blood, taken from a patient treated with radiotherapy plus ipilimumab. The CDR3 DNA sequence: TGCGCCAGCAGCCCCGTCGGGGGGCGGGATCAGCCCCAGCATTTT. Translating gives CASSPVGGRDQPQHF. Together with reference TRBV5-1 and TRBJ1-5, the CDR3 gives the full variable domain: KAGVTQTPRYLIKTRGQQVTLSCSPISGHRSVSWYQQTPGQGLQFLFEYFSETQRNKGNFPGRFSGRQFSNSRSEMNVSTLELGDSALYLCASSPVGGRDQPQHFGDGTRLSIL.